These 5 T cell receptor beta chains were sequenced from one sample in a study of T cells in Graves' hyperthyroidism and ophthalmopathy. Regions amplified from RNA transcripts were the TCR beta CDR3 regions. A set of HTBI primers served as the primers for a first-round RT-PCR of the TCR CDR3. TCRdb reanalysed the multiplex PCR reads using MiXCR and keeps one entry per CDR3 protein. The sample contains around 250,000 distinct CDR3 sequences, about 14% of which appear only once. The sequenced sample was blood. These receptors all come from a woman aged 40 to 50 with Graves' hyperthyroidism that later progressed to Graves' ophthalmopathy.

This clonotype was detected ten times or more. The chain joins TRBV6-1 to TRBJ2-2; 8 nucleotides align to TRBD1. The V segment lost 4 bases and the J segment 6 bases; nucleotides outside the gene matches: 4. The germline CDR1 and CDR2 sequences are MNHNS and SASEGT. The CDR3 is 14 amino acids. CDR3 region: CASSVTQGAGELFF. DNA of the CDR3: TGTGCCAGCAGTGTAACACAGGGGGCCGGGGAGCTGTTTTTT.

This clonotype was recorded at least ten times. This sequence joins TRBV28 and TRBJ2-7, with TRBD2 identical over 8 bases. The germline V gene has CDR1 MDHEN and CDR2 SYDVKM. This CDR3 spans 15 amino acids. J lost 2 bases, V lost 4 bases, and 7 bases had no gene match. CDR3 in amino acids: CASSWAQAGAYEQYF. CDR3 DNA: TGTGCCAGCAGTTGGGCACAAGCGGGGGCCTACGAGCAGTACTTC.

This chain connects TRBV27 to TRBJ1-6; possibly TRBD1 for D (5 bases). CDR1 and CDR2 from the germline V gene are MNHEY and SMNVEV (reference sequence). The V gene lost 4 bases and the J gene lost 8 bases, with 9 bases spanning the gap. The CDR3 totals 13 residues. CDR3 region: CASSSQGYSPLHF. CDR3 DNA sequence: TGTGCCAGCAGTTCTCAGGGATATTCACCCCTCCACTTT.

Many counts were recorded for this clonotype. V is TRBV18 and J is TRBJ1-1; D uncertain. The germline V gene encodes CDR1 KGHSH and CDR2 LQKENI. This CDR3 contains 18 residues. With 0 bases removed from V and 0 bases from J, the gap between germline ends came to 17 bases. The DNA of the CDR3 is TGTGCCAGCTCACCACCGTTCGGAACAGCAGAATTGAACACTGAAGCTTTCTTT. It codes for CASSPPFGTAELNTEAFF.

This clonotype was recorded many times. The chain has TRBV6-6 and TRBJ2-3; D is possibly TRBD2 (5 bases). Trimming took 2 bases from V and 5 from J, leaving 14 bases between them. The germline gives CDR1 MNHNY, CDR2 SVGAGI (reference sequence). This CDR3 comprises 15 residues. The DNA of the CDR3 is TGTGCCAGCAGTTACGATCGGCTAGCTGGAGATACGCAGTATTTT. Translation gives CASSYDRLAGDTQYF.